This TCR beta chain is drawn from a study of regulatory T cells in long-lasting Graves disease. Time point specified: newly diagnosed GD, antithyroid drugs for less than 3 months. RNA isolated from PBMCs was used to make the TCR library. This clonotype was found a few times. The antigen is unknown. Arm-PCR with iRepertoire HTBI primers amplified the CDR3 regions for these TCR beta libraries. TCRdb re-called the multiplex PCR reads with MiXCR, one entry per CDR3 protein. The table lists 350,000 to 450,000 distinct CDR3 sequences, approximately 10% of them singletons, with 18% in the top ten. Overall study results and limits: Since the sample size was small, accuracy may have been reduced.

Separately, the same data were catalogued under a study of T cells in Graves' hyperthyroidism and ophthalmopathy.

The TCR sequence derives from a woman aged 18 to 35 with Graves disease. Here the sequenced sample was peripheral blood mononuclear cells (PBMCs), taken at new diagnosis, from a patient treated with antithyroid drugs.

The DNA for the CDR3 is TGTGCCAGCAGTGAAGAGCCGGCCCGTAGCAATCAGCCCCAGCATTTT. It codes for CASSEEPARSNQPQHF. This chain joins TRBV6-1 and TRBJ1-5; D is ambiguous. The germline gives CDR1 MNHNS, CDR2 SASEGT. The CDR3 spans 16 residues. Trimming took off 1 base at V and 0 bases at J, with 10 bases between the two ends.